This entry features one TCR beta chain sequence. Its antigen is currently not known. The sample holds no much larger clone one base away, and base qualities are not on file. The source of the sample is a study of blood T cell repertoires in COVID-19 (dated by TCRdb to 2018 to 2021). Broadly, across the study: Collaborator samples came from the United States, Italy and Spain and covered acute and convalescent phases of COVID-19. The material from the prospective study consisted of cDNA or gDNA derived from T cells, B-cell-depleted T cells, or PBMCs. Subjects who had been exposed to COVID-19, were actively infected with it, or had recovered from it provided the deeply sampled blood TCRbeta repertoires that made up the dataset. The repertoires were released in a freely available public database intended as a resource for research on the immune response to SARS-CoV-2. The samples were drawn from two sources: the first 160 participants of the ongoing ImmuneRACE study, and fewer than 1,500 subjects contributed by 6 global collaborators. The sample metadata nearly always contained a de-identified subject ID, COVID-19 status, age in years and sex. HLA class I and class II types, where available, came from metadata supplied by the sample provider rather than from assay-based typing. The paper as a whole reports these results and caveats: The amount of clinical and demographic metadata varied by source and participant and was provided uncurated.

Each collaborating institution followed its own protocols to collect whole blood in K2EDTA tubes. Collaborator samples were shipped for TCRbeta analysis as frozen whole blood, isolated PBMCs, or DNA extracted from either sample type. TCRbeta CDR3 regions were amplified from genomic DNA using the immunoSEQ Assay, a bias-controlled multiplex PCR. In the paper's pipeline: The number of nucleated cells in each sample was estimated by amplification of reference gene primers within the assay. Sequence reads were collapsed and filtered to measure the absolute abundance of every unique TCRbeta CDR3 rearrangement. Productive Simpson clonality was computed per sample as the square root of Simpson's diversity index over productive rearrangements. TCRdb limited this immuneACCESS table to in-frame rearrangements with V and J called. A share of clones is missing; checked studies link under half to unresolved V genes, and the rest is unexplained. The V and J calls and clone size are taken from that table; D and trimming were inferred from the DNA. In this sample the table shows fewer than 200,000 clones, approximately 92% of which occur a single time. Together, the top ten hold over 3.5% of the sample.

The TCR comes from a woman in her fifties or sixties with acute or convalescent COVID-19. Sequencing used peripheral blood.

In nucleotides, the sequence is TGTGCCAGCAGCATCCTCTCCGGGGGCGGGGAGCTGTTTTTT. The translation is CASSILSGGGELFF. This sequence uses TRBV6-5 and TRBJ2-2; tentative D gene TRBD2, with 6 bases matching. Between the V and J ends, shortened by 6 bases and 7 bases respectively, the junction contains 15 bases. The CDR3 covers 14 residues, taking in both the cysteine and the phenylalanine. Only the CDR3 DNA is retained, 42 bases long and in frame from the first base. CDR1 and CDR2 are read off the germline V gene as MNHEY and SVGAGI.